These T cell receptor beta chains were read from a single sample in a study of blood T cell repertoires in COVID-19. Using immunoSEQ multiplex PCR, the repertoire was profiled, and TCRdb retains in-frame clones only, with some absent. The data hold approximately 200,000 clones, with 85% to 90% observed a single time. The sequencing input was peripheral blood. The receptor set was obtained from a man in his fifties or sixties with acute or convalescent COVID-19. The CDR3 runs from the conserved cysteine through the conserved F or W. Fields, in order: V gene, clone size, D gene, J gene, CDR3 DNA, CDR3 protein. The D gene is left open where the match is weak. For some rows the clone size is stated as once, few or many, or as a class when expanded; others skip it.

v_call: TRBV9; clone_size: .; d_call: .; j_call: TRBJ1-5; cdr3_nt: TGTGCCAGCAGCGCGACTCCGGGGGGCAATCAGCCCCAGCATTTT; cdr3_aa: CASSATPGGNQPQHF
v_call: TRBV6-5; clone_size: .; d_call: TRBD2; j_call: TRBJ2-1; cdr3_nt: TGTGCCAGCGGGGCTAGCGGATACAATGAGCAGTTCTTC; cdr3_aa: CASGASGYNEQFF
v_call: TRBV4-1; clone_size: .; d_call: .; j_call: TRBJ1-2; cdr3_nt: TGCGCCAGCAGCCAAGACCGGGGGACCTATGGCTACACCTTC; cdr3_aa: CASSQDRGTYGYTF
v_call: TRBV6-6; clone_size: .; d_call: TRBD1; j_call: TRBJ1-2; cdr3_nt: TGTGCCAGCAGTACCAGACAGGGTAACTATGGCTACACCTTC; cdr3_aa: CASSTRQGNYGYTF
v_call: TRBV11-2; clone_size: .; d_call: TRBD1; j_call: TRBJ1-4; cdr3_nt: TGTGCCAGCGCCCTAGTAGGAGGGGGCACTAATGAAAAACTGTTTTTT; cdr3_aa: CASALVGGGTNEKLFF
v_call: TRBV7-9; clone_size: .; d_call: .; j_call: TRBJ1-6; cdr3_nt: TGTGCCAGCAGCTTTTCAACGAGGGCACCCCTCCACTTT; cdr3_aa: CASSFSTRAPLHF
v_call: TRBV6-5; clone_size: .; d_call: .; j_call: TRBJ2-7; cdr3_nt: TGTGCCAGCAGTTTATACGGGGGTCGGAGCTCCTACGAGCAGTACTTC; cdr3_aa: CASSLYGGRSSYEQYF
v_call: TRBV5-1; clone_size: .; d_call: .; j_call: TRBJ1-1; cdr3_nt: TGCGCCAGCAGCCCGAACACAAACACTGAAGCTTTCTTT; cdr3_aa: CASSPNTNTEAFF
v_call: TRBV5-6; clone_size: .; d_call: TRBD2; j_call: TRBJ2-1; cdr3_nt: TGTGCCAGCAGCCCCGTATCGGGGGGGCGATATGAGCAGTTCTTC; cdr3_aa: CASSPVSGGRYEQFF
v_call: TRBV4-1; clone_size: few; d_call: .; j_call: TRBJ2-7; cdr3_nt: TGCGCCAGCAGCCCCACCCCGGGTAGCCACGAGCAGTACTTC; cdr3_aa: CASSPTPGSHEQYF
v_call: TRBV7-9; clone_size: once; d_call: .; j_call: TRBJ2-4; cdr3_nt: TGTGCCAGCAGCCAGGGGGGCGGCGTGGCCAAAAACATTCAGTACTTC; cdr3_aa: CASSQGGGVAKNIQYF
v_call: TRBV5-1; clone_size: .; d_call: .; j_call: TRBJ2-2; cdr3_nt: TGCGCCAGCAGCTTTCAGGCCCACGGGGAGCTGTTTTTT; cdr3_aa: CASSFQAHGELFF
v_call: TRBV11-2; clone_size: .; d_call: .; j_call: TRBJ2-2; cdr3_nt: TGTGCCAGCAGCTTTGATTGGGGCAGGGCGAACACCGGGGAGCTGTTTTTT; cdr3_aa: CASSFDWGRANTGELFF
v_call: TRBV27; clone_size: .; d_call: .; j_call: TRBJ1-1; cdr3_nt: TGTGCCAGCAGTTTATCGACCAGGGTGGGCACTGAAGCTTTCTTT; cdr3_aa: CASSLSTRVGTEAFF
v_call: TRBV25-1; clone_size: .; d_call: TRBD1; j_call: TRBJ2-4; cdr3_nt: TGTGCCAGCAGTGACTCCAGGGGGCGGGCGGACATTCAGTACTTC; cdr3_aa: CASSDSRGRADIQYF
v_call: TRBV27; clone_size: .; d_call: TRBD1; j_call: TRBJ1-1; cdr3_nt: TGTGCCAGCCCCAGGGGGTTGAACACTGAAGCTTTCTTT; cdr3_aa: CASPRGLNTEAFF
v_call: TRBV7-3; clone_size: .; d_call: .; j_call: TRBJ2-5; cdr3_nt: TGTGCCAGCAGCTTAAAGGGGGGGCGTGAGACCCAGTACTTC; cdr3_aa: CASSLKGGRETQYF
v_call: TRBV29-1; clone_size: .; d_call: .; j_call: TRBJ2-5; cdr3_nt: TGCAGCGTTGAAAGGGTACAGCGGGAGACCCAGTACTTC; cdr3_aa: CSVERVQRETQYF
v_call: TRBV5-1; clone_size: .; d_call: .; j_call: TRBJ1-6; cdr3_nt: TGCGCCAGCAGCCCTGGAGTCCAGCCTAATAATTCACCCCTCCACTTT; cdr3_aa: CASSPGVQPNNSPLHF
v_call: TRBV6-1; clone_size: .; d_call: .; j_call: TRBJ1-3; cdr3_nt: TGTGCCAGCAGTGAAGCGCCCGGGGCTGGAAACACCATATATTTT; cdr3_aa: CASSEAPGAGNTIYF
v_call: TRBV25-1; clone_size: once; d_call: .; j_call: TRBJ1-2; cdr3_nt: TGTGCCAGCCAATCCCAGGTGCACTATGGCTACACCTTC; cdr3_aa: CASQSQVHYGYTF
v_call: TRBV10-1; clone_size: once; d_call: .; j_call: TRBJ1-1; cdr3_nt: TGCGCCAGCAGTGAGTCGGGAAGGGGAGGCACTGAAGCTTTCTTT; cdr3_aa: CASSESGRGGTEAFF
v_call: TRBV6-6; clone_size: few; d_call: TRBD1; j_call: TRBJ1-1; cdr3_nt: TGTGCCAGCAGTAACAGGGGGCTGGGAGCTTTCTTT; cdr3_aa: CASSNRGLGAFF
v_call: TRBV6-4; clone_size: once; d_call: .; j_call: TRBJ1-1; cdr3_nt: TGTGCCAGCAGTGAACAGCGGGGGACTGAAGCTTTCTTT; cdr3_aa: CASSEQRGTEAFF
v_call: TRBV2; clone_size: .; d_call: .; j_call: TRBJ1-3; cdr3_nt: TGTGCCAGCAGTGAAGGGTTGCCGGGGTTGGGGTCTGGAAACACCATATATTTT; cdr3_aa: CASSEGLPGLGSGNTIYF
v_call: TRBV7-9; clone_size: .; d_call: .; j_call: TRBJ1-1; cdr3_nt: TGTGCCAGCAGCTTAGCGCGGGTCACTGAAGCTTTCTTT; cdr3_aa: CASSLARVTEAFF
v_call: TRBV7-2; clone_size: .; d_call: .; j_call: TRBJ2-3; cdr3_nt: TGTGCCAGCAGCTTTAGGGCGGGCCCCACAGATACGCAGTATTTT; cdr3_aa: CASSFRAGPTDTQYF
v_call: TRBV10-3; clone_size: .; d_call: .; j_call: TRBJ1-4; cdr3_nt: TGTGCCATCAGTTCGGGAGGTGAAAAACTGTTTTTT; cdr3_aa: CAISSGGEKLFF
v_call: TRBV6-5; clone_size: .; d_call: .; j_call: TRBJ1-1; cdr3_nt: TGTGCCAGCAGAACTCCCCGGAACACTGAAGCTTTCTTT; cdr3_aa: CASRTPRNTEAFF
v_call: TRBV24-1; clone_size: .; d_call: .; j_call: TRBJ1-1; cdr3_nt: TGTGCCATCCCACGGCGGGGCCACACTGAAGCTTTCTTT; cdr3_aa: CAIPRRGHTEAFF
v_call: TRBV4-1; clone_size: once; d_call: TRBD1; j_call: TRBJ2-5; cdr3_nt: TGCGCCAGCAGCCCTGCCCGACAGGGAGAGACCCAGTACTTC; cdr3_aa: CASSPARQGETQYF
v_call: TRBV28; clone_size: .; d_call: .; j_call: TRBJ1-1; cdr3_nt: TGTGCCAGCAGTCTACCGAACACTGAAGCTTTCTTT; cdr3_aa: CASSLPNTEAFF
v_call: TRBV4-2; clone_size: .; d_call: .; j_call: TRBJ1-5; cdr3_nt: TGTGCCAGCAGCCAGGAATCAGGGGTAAATCAGCCCCAGCATTTT; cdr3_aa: CASSQESGVNQPQHF
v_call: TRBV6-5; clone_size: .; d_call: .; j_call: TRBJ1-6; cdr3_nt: TGTGCCAGCAGTTACGGTCCGGGCTATAATTCACCCCTCCACTTT; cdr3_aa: CASSYGPGYNSPLHF
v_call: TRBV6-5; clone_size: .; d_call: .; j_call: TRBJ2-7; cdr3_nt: TGTGCCAGCAGTTTGGGGGGAGGGGGGGCCGAGCAGTACTTC; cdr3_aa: CASSLGGGGAEQYF